This is a list of T cell receptor beta chains from one sample in a study of human T cells and chemical hapten exposure. TCRdb recomputed calls from the RACE reads with MiXCR, one row per CDR3 protein. The table records some 340,000 distinct CDR3 sequences, 6% to 8.5% of them present only once. Sequencing used whole blood, obtained in connection with sensitization to the hapten diphenylcyclopropenone (DPC). The origin of the receptors is a woman under 30 with alopecia areata. Some clones in this sample may be carry-over from other donors' samples. Both conserved end residues are part of each CDR3. The order of the fields is J gene, V gene, CDR3 protein.

j_gene: TRBJ2-3; v_gene: TRBV7-2; CDR3aa: CASSLGASEDTQYF
j_gene: TRBJ2-3; v_gene: TRBV4-2; CDR3aa: CASSQETSGGLRTDTQYF
j_gene: TRBJ1-1; v_gene: TRBV7-9; CDR3aa: CASSLRSAGTEAFF
j_gene: TRBJ2-3; v_gene: TRBV12-3/TRBV12-4; CDR3aa: CASSSRLAGSTDTQYF
j_gene: TRBJ2-3; v_gene: TRBV12-5; CDR3aa: CASGLVLTSGGEQDTQYF
j_gene: TRBJ2-5; v_gene: TRBV9; CDR3aa: CASSPRVRETQYF
j_gene: TRBJ2-6; v_gene: TRBV4-1; CDR3aa: CASSQGDRTVLTF
j_gene: TRBJ2-3; v_gene: TRBV20-1; CDR3aa: CSARDRRRGSTDTQYF
j_gene: TRBJ2-3; v_gene: TRBV20-1; CDR3aa: CSLDLMTQYF
j_gene: TRBJ2-7; v_gene: TRBV29-1; CDR3aa: CSADEGGEQYF
j_gene: TRBJ2-3; v_gene: TRBV5-1; CDR3aa: CATRLGPVGTDTQYF
j_gene: TRBJ1-1; v_gene: TRBV6-5; CDR3aa: CASSQFWRGQNTEAFF
j_gene: TRBJ1-2; v_gene: TRBV5-1; CDR3aa: CASSLGPQGGGGYTF
j_gene: TRBJ2-6; v_gene: TRBV24-1; CDR3aa: CATSDPGYGANVLTF
j_gene: TRBJ2-7; v_gene: TRBV10-3; CDR3aa: CAIGGTVEEQYF
j_gene: TRBJ1-2; v_gene: TRBV6-2/TRBV6-3; CDR3aa: CASSYGQTNYGYTF
j_gene: TRBJ1-4; v_gene: TRBV7-7; CDR3aa: CASSSRQGTNEKLFF
j_gene: TRBJ1-2; v_gene: TRBV19; CDR3aa: CASRLRDSYGYTF
j_gene: TRBJ2-1; v_gene: TRBV5-4; CDR3aa: CASSLSGYRVSEQFF
j_gene: TRBJ2-2; v_gene: TRBV20-1; CDR3aa: CSARGQPTGELFF
j_gene: TRBJ1-5; v_gene: TRBV6-5; CDR3aa: CASSGTGGSQPQHF
j_gene: TRBJ1-1; v_gene: TRBV24-1; CDR3aa: CATSALPVAALGKTEAFF
j_gene: TRBJ2-7; v_gene: TRBV12-3/TRBV12-4; CDR3aa: CASTRDNYEQYF
j_gene: TRBJ1-4; v_gene: TRBV20-1; CDR3aa: CSASGWELEKLFF
j_gene: TRBJ2-3; v_gene: TRBV7-2; CDR3aa: CASSSGAGTDTQYF
j_gene: TRBJ1-1; v_gene: TRBV5-4; CDR3aa: CASSSDRGAAFF
j_gene: TRBJ2-7; v_gene: TRBV6-5; CDR3aa: CASSRDGSYEQYF
j_gene: TRBJ1-1; v_gene: TRBV7-9; CDR3aa: CASSLIQGFNTEAFF
j_gene: TRBJ2-3; v_gene: TRBV10-3; CDR3aa: CAISELETTDTQYF
j_gene: TRBJ2-3; v_gene: TRBV5-1; CDR3aa: CASSPGQTTASTDTQYF
j_gene: TRBJ2-1; v_gene: TRBV5-6; CDR3aa: CASSNIDRTYNEQFF
j_gene: TRBJ2-1; v_gene: TRBV29-1; CDR3aa: CSVEPLENWVTAEQFF
j_gene: TRBJ1-1; v_gene: TRBV6-2/TRBV6-3; CDR3aa: CASTGFALNTEAFF
j_gene: TRBJ1-3; v_gene: TRBV11-3; CDR3aa: CASSQGTGNTIYF
j_gene: TRBJ1-1; v_gene: TRBV5-4; CDR3aa: CASSLRGGDREGNTEAFF
j_gene: TRBJ2-1; v_gene: TRBV10-3; CDR3aa: CAISEAQGSDEQFF